The 22 T cell receptor beta chains listed next were all sequenced from one sample in a study of blood T cells in healthy people across ages. The authors ran a second PCR of roughly 6 to 11 cycles using a sample-barcoded 5' primer and a J-beta primer mix. TCRdb fed the 5' RACE reads into MiXCR, producing one record per CDR3 protein. The data contain roughly 730,000 distinct CDR3 sequences, 45% to 70% of them singletons. The specimen sequenced was blood. These receptors came from a man aged 35 to 55 in good health.

The chain couples TRBV12-3 or TRBV12-4 to TRBJ2-3, with a weak D call TRBD1 (6 bases). This CDR3 has 14 amino acids. V was shortened by 7 bases and J by 4 bases, with 15 bases between the two germline ends. The CDR3 DNA follows: TGTGCCAGCATCAGGGGTTCTAGCTCAGATACGCAGTATTTT. Protein sequence: CASIRGSSSDTQYF.

The V call is TRBV6-4, the J call TRBJ2-7; no reliable D call. In germline, CDR1 is MRHNA, CDR2 SNTAGT. Deletions cut 5 bases from V and 12 bases from J, with 17 bases between. The CDR3 length is 12 residues. The CDR3 region has the DNA TGTGCCAGCAGTACCCCCAGTCCTAAGGCGTACTTC. It is translated as CASSTPSPKAYF.

The rearrangement joins TRBV7-2 to TRBJ1-2; D is unclear. The V end lost 3 bases, the J end lost 8 bases, and 16 bases lay between the germline ends. Looked up from germline, CDR1 is SGHTA and CDR2 is FQGNSA. This CDR3 region has 14 residues. The CDR3 protein is CASSLNTLRYGYTF. For the CDR3, the DNA is TGTGCCAGCAGCTTGAACACCCTGAGGTACGGCTACACCTTC. The full variable domain, rest sourced from reference TRBV7-2 and TRBJ1-2, is GAGVSQSPSNKVTEKGKDVELRCDPISGHTALYWYRQSLGQGLEFLIYFQGNSAPDKSGLPSDRFSAERTGGSVSTLTIQRTQQEDSAVYLCASSLNTLRYGYTFGSGTRLTVV.

This clonotype has only one observation. The rearrangement joins TRBV12-3 or TRBV12-4 to TRBJ1-2; D remains unclear. Trimming stripped 8 bases from V and 5 bases from J, with 12 bases between. The CDR3 length is 12 residues. The CDR3 coding sequence is TGTGCCAGCCTCCCCTCGGAGTATGGCTACACCTTC. Its translation: CASLPSEYGYTF.

The chain couples TRBV12-3 or TRBV12-4 to TRBJ2-6; TRBD2 matches 13 bases. The CDR3 runs to 21 residues. Trimming cost V 5 bases and J 1 base; bases outside gene matches: 14. Written as DNA, the CDR3 is TGTGCCAGCAGTAATAGGCCGGGACTAGCGGGGACTAGGTCTGGGGCCAACGTCCTGACTTTC. Amino acid sequence: CASSNRPGLAGTRSGANVLTF.

This clonotype has only a few counts. The chain has TRBV6-5 and TRBJ1-2; D is perhaps TRBD1 (6 bases). The CDR3 has 16 amino acids. V lost 6 bases, J lost 8 bases, and 25 bases lay in between. The germline V gene has CDR1 MNHEY and CDR2 SVGAGI. CDR3 sequence reads: CASSRAGTPPGQGYTF. The CDR3 nucleotides are TGTGCCAGCAGCCGTGCCGGGACACCCCCGGGCCAAGGCTACACCTTC.

This clonotype was picked up a small number of times. The genes are TRBV3-1 and TRBJ2-7; 10 bases align to TRBD2. CDR3 length: 15 residues. V was clipped by 1 base and J by 4 bases; unmatched bases: 4. In germline, CDR1 is LGHDT, CDR2 YNNKEL (reference sequence). This CDR3 is CASSQGIAGGYEQYF. DNA for the CDR3: TGTGCCAGCAGCCAAGGAATAGCGGGAGGATACGAGCAGTACTTC.

This clonotype was seen a few times. The rearrangement uses TRBV9 and TRBJ2-1; TRBD2 aligns across 11 bases. Looked up from germline, CDR1 is SGDLS and CDR2 is YYNGEE. This CDR3 has 15 residues. J gave up 7 bases and V 0 bases, and 3 bases lay outside the gene matches. The CDR3 bases are TGTGCCAGCAGCGTAGAGGCTAGCGGGGGGAATGAGCAGTTCTTC. This gives the protein CASSVEASGGNEQFF.

This clonotype was seen more than once but under ten times. V usage is TRBV6-2 or TRBV6-3 and J usage is TRBJ1-2; D uncertain. Germline-derived CDR1 and CDR2 are MNHEY and SVGEGT. Trimming shortened V by 7 bases and J by 4 bases, and 7 bases separated the two germline ends. The CDR3 runs 11 residues. The DNA of the CDR3 is TGTGCCAGCATGCAAAGCTATGGCTACACCTTC. As protein: CASMQSYGYTF.

This sequence joins TRBV12-3 or TRBV12-4 and TRBJ1-5; D remains unclear. There are 13 residues in the CDR3. The V end was cut by 7 bases, the J end by 0 bases, with 7 bases between. This CDR3 reads CASTAYSNQPQHF. In DNA, the CDR3 is TGTGCCAGCACGGCGTATAGCAATCAGCCCCAGCATTTT.

This clonotype occurred many times. The chain links TRBV20-1 to TRBJ1-6; D is unresolved. Deletions cut 1 base from V and 7 bases from J, with 14 bases between. Germline V gene lookup returns CDR1 DFQATT and CDR2 SNEGSKA (reference sequence). The CDR3 loop spans 15 amino acids. The CDR3 sequence: CSARGQDLHNSPLHF. In DNA, the CDR3 is TGCAGTGCTAGAGGCCAAGATCTTCACAATTCACCCCTCCACTTT.

This clonotype was observed a handful of times. The chain links TRBV3-1 to TRBJ2-3; the D gene is possibly TRBD2 (6 bases). Per germline, CDR1 LGHDT and CDR2 YNNKEL (reference sequence). With 6 bases removed from V and 8 bases from J, the gap between germline ends came to 24 bases. This CDR3 is built from 16 residues. The CDR3 bases are TGTGCCAGCAGTCCTTTGGTGGCTACGGGAGACGGTACGCAGTATTTT. Translated: CASSPLVATGDGTQYF.

This rearrangement joins TRBV9 to TRBJ2-3, with 14 bases lining up with TRBD2. Germline values: CDR1 SGDLS, CDR2 YYNGEE. The CDR3 consists of 18 residues. V lost 3 bases and J lost 3; bases outside the gene matches: 9. The CDR3 DNA sequence: TGTGCCAGCAGCGCTGGACTAGCGGGGGGCGGAGGAACAGATACGCAGTATTTT. Translation gives CASSAGLAGGGGTDTQYF.

The chain carries TRBV11-3 and TRBJ2-6; 7 bases agree with TRBD1. The CDR3 spans 18 residues. CDR1 and CDR2 from the germline V gene are SGHNT and YENEEA. V lost 0 bases, J lost 0 bases, and 5 bases stayed unmatched. The CDR3 region has the DNA TGTGCCAGCAGCTTAGAAGGGGGCATCCGCTCTGGGGCCAACGTCCTGACTTTC. Protein: CASSLEGGIRSGANVLTF.

The chain employs TRBV27 and TRBJ1-1; D is ambiguous. V lost 4 bases, J lost 8 bases, and 14 bases lay in between. The germline V gene encodes CDR1 MNHEY and CDR2 SMNVEV (reference sequence). CDR3 length: 13 residues. CDR3 region: CASSSDGEREAFF. The DNA for the CDR3 is TGTGCCAGCAGTTCGGACGGAGAGAGAGAAGCTTTCTTT.

The J gene is TRBJ2-1, the V gene TRBV20-1; a weak D match, TRBD1 (6 bases). TRBJ2-7 matches the DNA end more closely, so the J call is doubtful. Germline V CDR1 and CDR2: DFQATT, SNEGSKA (reference sequence). This CDR3 has 16 amino acids. As DNA, the CDR3 is TGCAGTGCTACAGGGGTTGAGGGATTAAAAAACAATGAGCAGTACTTC. It is translated as CSATGVEGLKNNEQYF.

This clonotype was recorded at least ten times. This chain uses TRBV11-3 with TRBJ2-1, with 9 bases lining up with TRBD2. There are 15 residues in the CDR3. Germline CDR1 and CDR2: SGHNT and YENEEA. J gave up 0 bases and V 7 bases, and 4 bases lay outside the gene matches. The CDR3 coding sequence is TGTGCCAGCACACTAGCGGGCAACTCCTACAATGAGCAGTTCTTC. Its translation: CASTLAGNSYNEQFF.

The sample holds many counts of this clonotype. This sequence joins TRBV3-1 and TRBJ2-6, with D possibly matching TRBD2 (5 bases). Trimming took off 7 bases at V and 3 bases at J, with 13 bases between the two ends. Germline loops: CDR1 LGHDT, CDR2 YNNKEL (reference sequence). This CDR3 is 15 amino acids long. This CDR3 is CASTPRGRGANVLTF. The CDR3 DNA follows: TGTGCCAGCACCCCTCGAGGGCGTGGGGCCAACGTCCTGACTTTC.

The chain couples TRBV4-2 to TRBJ2-3; 8 nucleotides match TRBD2. V was clipped by 3 bases and J by 0 bases; unmatched bases: 2. This CDR3 spans 15 amino acids. The germline V gene has CDR1 LGHNA and CDR2 YNFKEQ. The CDR3 loop reads CASSHLAGSTDTQYF. Here the CDR3 DNA reads TGTGCCAGCAGCCATTTAGCGGGAAGCACAGATACGCAGTATTTT.

This chain links TRBV25-1 with TRBJ2-7, with a weak D call TRBD2 (6 bases). V was clipped by 4 bases and J by 3 bases, with 13 bases between them. From germline, CDR1 is MGHDK and CDR2 SYGVNS. This CDR3 region has 14 residues. The CDR3 spells CASSGAGGHYEQYF. Written as DNA, the CDR3 is TGTGCCAGCAGTGGGGCCGGAGGGCACTACGAGCAGTACTTC.

The rearrangement joins TRBV12-3 or TRBV12-4 to TRBJ2-5; D unresolved. The CDR3 runs to 13 residues. V was shortened by 3 bases and J by 4 bases, with 9 bases between the two germline ends. As DNA, the CDR3 is TGTGCCAGCAGTTTCCGGGTAGCAGAGACCCAGTACTTC. It translates to CASSFRVAETQYF.

A remark on this clonotype: This may arise from a read error, as a much more abundant clone is one base away. The CDR3 spells CASSPGELADAQYF. CDR3 nucleotides: TGTGCCAGCAGCCCAGGGGAGTTGGCAGATGCGCAGTATTTT. This chain uses TRBV7-2 with TRBJ2-3; a weak D match, TRBD1 (6 bases). Germline assignment: CDR1 SGHTA and CDR2 FQGNSA. The CDR3 loop spans 14 amino acids.